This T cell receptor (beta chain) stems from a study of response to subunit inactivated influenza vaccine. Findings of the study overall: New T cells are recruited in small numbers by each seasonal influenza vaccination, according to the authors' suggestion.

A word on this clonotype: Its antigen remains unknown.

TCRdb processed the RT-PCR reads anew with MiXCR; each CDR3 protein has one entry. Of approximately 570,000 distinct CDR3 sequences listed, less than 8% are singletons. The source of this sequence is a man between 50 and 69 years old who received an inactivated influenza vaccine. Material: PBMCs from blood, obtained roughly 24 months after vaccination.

DNA for the CDR3: TGCAGTGCCAAACCGGGACTAGCGGGTTACAATGAGCAGTTCTTC. Protein: CSAKPGLAGYNEQFF. The chain recombines TRBV20-1 with TRBJ2-1, with 12 positions matching TRBD2. Germline trimming cut 6 bases from V and 4 bases from J; bases unmatched to any gene: 7. The length of the CDR3 is 15 residues. CDR1 and CDR2 (germline): DFQATT, SNEGSKA (reference sequence).